This record covers a single TCR beta chain. This clonotype was counted ten times or more. What antigen it recognizes has not been identified. Per-base quality was not reported, and no clone a single base away is much larger than it. The V and J ends are trimmed by 6 bases and 2 bases, leaving 23 bases between them. The CDR3 covers 17 residues, taking in both the cysteine and the phenylalanine. Solely the CDR3 DNA is kept, with 51 bases framed from the first base. Based on the germline V gene (reference sequence), the CDR1 and CDR2 sequences are DFQATT and SNEGSKA. The sequencer was an Illumina MiSeq. TCRdb handled the public reads itself, with Q25 trimming in fastp and clone calling in MiXCR, and kept productive beta chains. Every entry covers one CDR3 protein and lists the most common genes and DNA from its rows. The sample includes 4,700 or so distinct CDR3 sequences, with roughly 8.4% observed a single time. The ten largest clones take up approximately 9.4% of the sample.

This sample is drawn from a study. Specimen: CD4+ T cells from synovial fluid. This sequence originates from a human donor with rheumatoid arthritis. The rearranged chain carries TRBV20-1 and TRBJ2-1, with TRBD2 perhaps the D gene, on 8 matching bases. The CDR3 amino acid sequence is: CSAKGQPVLAAYNEQFF. The DNA sequence is given as TGCAGTGCGAAGGGACAGCCGGTACTAGCGGCCTACAATGAGCAGTTCTTC.